These T cell receptor beta chains were read from a single sample in a study of blood T cell repertoires in COVID-19. Only in-frame clones appear in the TCRdb table, and some are missing; sequencing was by immunoSEQ multiplex PCR. Of tens of thousands of clones in the sample, approximately 80% were seen once. Sequenced material: peripheral blood. The receptor source for this set is a man older than 75 with active or convalescent COVID-19. The CDR3 runs from the conserved cysteine through the conserved F or W. The order of the fields is J gene, clone size, D gene, CDR3 length, V gene, CDR3 DNA, CDR3 protein. The D gene is left open where the match is weak. Size is stated for part of the rows, as once, few or many counts, or as a class when the clone is expanded.

TRBJ1-2,NA,TRBD1,13,TRBV5-4,TGTGCCAGCAGCTTGATGGGACAGTATGGCTACACCTTC,CASSLMGQYGYTF
TRBJ1-6,NA,NA,14,TRBV6-2/TRBV6-3,TGTGCCAGCAGCCAGGGAGCCTATAATTCACCCCTCCACTTT,CASSQGAYNSPLHF
TRBJ1-1,NA,NA,14,TRBV18,TGTGCCAGCTCACTGACAGGCCAGAACACTGAAGCTTTCTTT,CASSLTGQNTEAFF
TRBJ1-1,once,TRBD1,15,TRBV3-1/TRBV3-2,TGTGCCAGCAGCCACGCGGGACAGGGAGGGTTTAAGGCTTTCTTT,CASSHAGQGGFKAFF
TRBJ1-1,NA,TRBD1,16,TRBV19,TGTGCCCCTCCACCCTGGGCAGGGGGGAAGAACACTGAAGCTTTCTTT,CAPPPWAGGKNTEAFF
TRBJ1-1,NA,NA,15,TRBV5-1,TGCGCCAGCAGCTTGGGGGCAGCAATGAACACTGAAGCTTTCTTT,CASSLGAAMNTEAFF
TRBJ1-2,NA,NA,11,TRBV20-1,TGCAGTGCTATCGCGGGAGATGGCTACACCTTC,CSAIAGDGYTF
TRBJ1-5,few,NA,15,TRBV9,TGTGCCAGCAGCGTAGGGGCAGACCCTAATCAGCCCCAGCATTTT,CASSVGADPNQPQHF
TRBJ2-3,NA,NA,12,TRBV5-4,TGTGCCAGCAGCTACGTCGGTGATACGCAGTATTTT,CASSYVGDTQYF
TRBJ2-5,NA,NA,16,TRBV4-1,TGCGCCAGCAGCCAAAGACCGCTAAGACTTCAAGAGACCCAGTACTTC,CASSQRPLRLQETQYF
TRBJ2-7,once,TRBD1,15,TRBV5-6,TGTGCCAGCAGCTACCGGACAGGGGTCTCCTACGAGCAGTACTTC,CASSYRTGVSYEQYF
TRBJ1-2,NA,TRBD1,15,TRBV4-2,TGTGCCAGCAGCCAAGATTGGGACAGGGACTATGGCTACACCTTC,CASSQDWDRDYGYTF
TRBJ1-2,NA,NA,16,TRBV2,TGTGCCAGCAGTGGGGATCTTGGGCAGGGCAACTATGGCTACACCTTC,CASSGDLGQGNYGYTF
TRBJ1-5,NA,NA,15,TRBV7-2,TGTGCCAGCAGCTTAGCCCCCATGAGCAATCAGCCCCAGCATTTT,CASSLAPMSNQPQHF
TRBJ1-2,NA,NA,15,TRBV28,TGTGCCAGCAGTCAAGGGGGAAGAGCTAACTATGGCTACACCTTC,CASSQGGRANYGYTF
TRBJ1-4,NA,TRBD1,13,TRBV7-8,TGTGCCAGCAGCGAAAGACAGGGACAGAAACTGTTTTTT,CASSERQGQKLFF
TRBJ2-1,NA,NA,15,TRBV7-2,TGTGCCAGCAGCCAGGCGTCTTACGCATACAATGAGCAGTTCTTC,CASSQASYAYNEQFF
TRBJ1-5,many,TRBD1,16,TRBV4-1,TGCGCCAGCAGCCAAGCTGGGACAGGGGGGAATCAGCCCCAGCATTTT,CASSQAGTGGNQPQHF
TRBJ2-1,NA,NA,16,TRBV5-5,TGTGCCAGCAGCTTGGAAAGGGGGAACTGGAACAATGAGCAGTTCTTC,CASSLERGNWNNEQFF
TRBJ2-5,once,TRBD2,14,TRBV19,TGTGCCACCGGGACTAGCGGCGGGGTAGAGACCCAGTACTTC,CATGTSGGVETQYF
TRBJ1-1,NA,NA,15,TRBV4-3,TGCGCCAGCAGCCAAACACAGACGTTAAACACTGAAGCTTTCTTT,CASSQTQTLNTEAFF
TRBJ2-7,once,TRBD2,15,TRBV6-5,TGTGCCAGCAGGTTAGCGGGGGGAAGCTCCTACGAGCAGTACTTC,CASRLAGGSSYEQYF
TRBJ1-2,NA,TRBD1,15,TRBV3-1/TRBV3-2,TGTGCCAGCAGCCAAGTAAGACAGGGGTCTCGGGGCTACACCTTC,CASSQVRQGSRGYTF
TRBJ2-2,NA,TRBD1,15,TRBV6-6,TGTGCCAGCAGGCAAACAGGGGGCGACACCGGGGAGCTGTTTTTT,CASRQTGGDTGELFF
TRBJ1-6,NA,TRBD1,15,TRBV5-6,TGTGCCAGCAGCACCGGGACAGGGGATAATTCACCCCTCCACTTT,CASSTGTGDNSPLHF
TRBJ1-4,NA,NA,15,TRBV6-2/TRBV6-3,TGTGCCAGCAGTTACGCCGGGGGGGCTAATGAAAAACTGTTTTTT,CASSYAGGANEKLFF
TRBJ1-1,NA,TRBD1,16,TRBV5-6,TGTGCCAGCAGCCGACCTACGGACAGGTTGAACACTGAAGCTTTCTTT,CASSRPTDRLNTEAFF
TRBJ2-5,NA,TRBD2,16,TRBV6-2/TRBV6-3,TGTGCCAGCAGTTACTGGCTAGCGGGGGAGAAAGAGACCCAGTACTTC,CASSYWLAGEKETQYF
TRBJ1-1,NA,NA,11,TRBV7-9,TGTGCCAGCAGCTTAAACAGGGAAGCTTTCTTT,CASSLNREAFF
TRBJ1-3,NA,NA,13,TRBV5-1,TGCGCCAGCAGCTTGGACGACAGGTCCACCATATATTTT,CASSLDDRSTIYF
TRBJ1-3,NA,TRBD1,15,TRBV19,TGTGCCAGTTACACAGGGGGCTTGGCTGGAAACACCATATATTTT,CASYTGGLAGNTIYF
TRBJ1-6,NA,TRBD1,17,TRBV5-1,TGCGCCAGCAGCTTGGAGACAGGGGATACCTATAATTCACCCCTCCACTTT,CASSLETGDTYNSPLHF
TRBJ1-1,NA,TRBD1,15,TRBV5-4,TGTGCCAGCAGCAGAAGACAGGGGTTGGGCACTGAAGCTTTCTTT,CASSRRQGLGTEAFF
TRBJ2-1,NA,TRBD2,15,TRBV28,TGTGCCAGCAGAACAACCGGGACTAGCCTTCCTGAGCAGTTCTTC,CASRTTGTSLPEQFF
TRBJ2-1,NA,NA,14,TRBV5-4,TGTGCCAGCAGCTTGGAACGGGAGTACAATGAGCAGTTCTTC,CASSLEREYNEQFF
TRBJ1-1,NA,NA,13,TRBV6-5,TGTGCCAGTGTCCTGCAGGTGGGTGGCCGAGCTTTCTTT,CASVLQVGGRAFF
TRBJ1-5,few,NA,13,TRBV6-4,TGTGCCAGCAGTGACAGTCCCGGGCAGCCCCAGCATTTT,CASSDSPGQPQHF
TRBJ1-5,NA,TRBD1,14,TRBV6-5,TGTGCCAGCAGTTACGGACAGGGGGGTCAGCCCCAGCATTTT,CASSYGQGGQPQHF
TRBJ2-1,once,TRBD2,15,TRBV27,TGTGCCAGCAGTCCACCGGGGGGGACCTACAATGAGCAGTTCTTC,CASSPPGGTYNEQFF
TRBJ2-1,once,TRBD1,14,TRBV2,TGTGCCAGCAGTAAACAGGGGCCCCACAATGAGCAGTTCTTC,CASSKQGPHNEQFF
TRBJ2-1,NA,TRBD2,15,TRBV20-1,TGCAGTGCTAGTTCCCTAGCGGGCAACAACAATGAGCAGTTCTTC,CSASSLAGNNNEQFF
TRBJ2-7,NA,NA,14,TRBV3-1/TRBV3-2,TGTGCCAGCAGCGAGGGCACTTACCGTGGGGAGCAGTACTTC,CASSEGTYRGEQYF
TRBJ1-4,NA,TRBD1,15,TRBV6-1,TGTGCCAGCAGTGAACAAGACAGGGGGAATGAAAAACTGTTTTTT,CASSEQDRGNEKLFF
TRBJ2-1,NA,TRBD2,15,TRBV19,TGTGCCAGTAGTATTTTGACGGGAGGGCCTAATGAGCAGTTCTTC,CASSILTGGPNEQFF
TRBJ1-1,once,NA,15,TRBV10-3,TGTGCCACAGGAGACCTTTGGGGCCCGCGAACTGAAGCTTTCTTT,CATGDLWGPRTEAFF
TRBJ2-7,NA,TRBD1,11,TRBV6-5,TGTGCCACAGGGGGCCGAAGAAAGCAGTACTTC,CATGGRRKQYF